This T cell receptor beta chain was retrieved from a study of shared clonotypes between healthy human individuals. Naive CD4+ cells were CD45RA-selected; the remaining cells were memory. Data came from immunoSEQ multiplex PCR; TCRdb stores just in-frame clones and leaves some out. The top ten hold nearly 1.5% of the sample, which has over a million clones, roughly 75% seen once. This TCR derives from a man younger than 30 in good health. The sequencing sample was made of memory CD4+ T cells sorted from blood. Subset given: CD45RA-negative fraction.

The CDR3 nucleotides are TGTGCCAGTAGTTCGGCAGGGGGCAAGAATACGAACACTGAAGCTTTCTTT. As protein: CASSSAGGKNTNTEAFF. The V gene is TRBV19, the J gene TRBJ1-1, with 8 bases lining up with TRBD1. Germline-derived CDR1 and CDR2 are LNHDA and SQIVND (reference sequence). The ends lost 5 bases at V and 1 base at J; junction bases unmatched: 12. The CDR3 covers 17 residues.